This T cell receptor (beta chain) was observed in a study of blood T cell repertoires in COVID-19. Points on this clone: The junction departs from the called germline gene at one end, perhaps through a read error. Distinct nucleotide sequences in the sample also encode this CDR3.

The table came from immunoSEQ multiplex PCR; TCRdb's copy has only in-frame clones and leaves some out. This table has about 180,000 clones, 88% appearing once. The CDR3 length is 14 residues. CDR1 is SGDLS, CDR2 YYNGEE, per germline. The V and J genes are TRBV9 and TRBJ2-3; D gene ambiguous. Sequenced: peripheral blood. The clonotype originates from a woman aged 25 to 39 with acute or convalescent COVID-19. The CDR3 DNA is TGTGCTAGCAGCGAGGTTCGGGTCTTTTCGTCACAGTATTTT. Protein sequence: CASSEVRVFSSQYF. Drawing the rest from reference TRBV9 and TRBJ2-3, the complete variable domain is DSGVTQTPKHLITATGQRVTLRCSPRSGDLSVYWYQQSLDQGLQFLIQYYNGEERAKGNILERFSAQQFPDLHSELNLSSLELGDSALYFCASSEVRVFSSQYFGPGTRLTVL.